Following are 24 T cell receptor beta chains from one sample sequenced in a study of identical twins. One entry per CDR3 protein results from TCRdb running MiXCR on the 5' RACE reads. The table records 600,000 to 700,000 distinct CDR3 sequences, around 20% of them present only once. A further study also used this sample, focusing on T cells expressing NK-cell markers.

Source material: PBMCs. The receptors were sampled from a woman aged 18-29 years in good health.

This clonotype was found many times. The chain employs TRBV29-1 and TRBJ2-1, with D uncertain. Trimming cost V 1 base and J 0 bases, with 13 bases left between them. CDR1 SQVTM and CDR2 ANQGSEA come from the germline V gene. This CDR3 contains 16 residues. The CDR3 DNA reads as TGCAGCGTTGAAGTGGGTCTCGGAAGCTCCTACAATGAGCAGTTCTTC. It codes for CSVEVGLGSSYNEQFF.

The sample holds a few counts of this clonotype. The CDR3 region is CASSVTSGSVSYNEQFF. The CDR3 coding sequence is TGTGCCAGCAGCGTAACTAGCGGGAGTGTCTCCTACAATGAGCAGTTCTTC. The chain recombines TRBV9 with TRBJ2-1; TRBD2 matches 11 bases. Germline V gene data show CDR1 as SGDLS and CDR2 as YYNGEE. V was pared by 1 base and J by 0 bases, with 3 bases of the junction left unmatched. This CDR3 comprises 17 residues.

The CDR3 loop reads CASIRRQGYNEQFF. The CDR3 DNA is TGCGCCAGCATCCGGAGACAGGGCTACAATGAGCAGTTCTTC. J is TRBJ2-1 and V is TRBV10-2; 7 bases map to TRBD1. From germline, CDR1 is WSHSY and CDR2 SAAADI. V lost 7 bases, J lost 3 bases, and 6 bases stayed unmatched. This CDR3 comprises 14 residues.

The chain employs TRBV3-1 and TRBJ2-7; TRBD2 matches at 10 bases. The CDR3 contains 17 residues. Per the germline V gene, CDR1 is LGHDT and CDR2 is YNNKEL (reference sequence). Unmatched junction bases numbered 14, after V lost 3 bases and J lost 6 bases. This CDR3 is CASSQYGSGTSATEQYF. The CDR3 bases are TGTGCCAGCAGCCAGTACGGATCCGGGACTAGCGCTACCGAGCAGTACTTC.

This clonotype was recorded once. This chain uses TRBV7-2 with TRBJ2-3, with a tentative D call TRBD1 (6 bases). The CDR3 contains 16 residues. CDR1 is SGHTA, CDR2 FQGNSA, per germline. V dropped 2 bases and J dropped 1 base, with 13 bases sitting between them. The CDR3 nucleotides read TGTGCCAGCAGCTTATACACAGGGAGCGGCACAGATACGCAGTATTTT. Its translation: CASSLYTGSGTDTQYF.

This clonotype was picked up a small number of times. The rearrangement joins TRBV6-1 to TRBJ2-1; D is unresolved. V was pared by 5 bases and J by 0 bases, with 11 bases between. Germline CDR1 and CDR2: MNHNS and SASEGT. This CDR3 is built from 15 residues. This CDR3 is CASSKGLSSYNEQFF. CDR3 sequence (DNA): TGTGCCAGCAGTAAGGGCTTAAGCTCCTACAATGAGCAGTTCTTC.

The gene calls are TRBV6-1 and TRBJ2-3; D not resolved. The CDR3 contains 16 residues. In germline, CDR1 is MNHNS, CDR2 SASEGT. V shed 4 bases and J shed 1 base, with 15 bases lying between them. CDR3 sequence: CASSATGQRRTDTQYF. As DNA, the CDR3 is TGTGCCAGCAGTGCTACCGGGCAACGCCGCACAGATACGCAGTATTTT.

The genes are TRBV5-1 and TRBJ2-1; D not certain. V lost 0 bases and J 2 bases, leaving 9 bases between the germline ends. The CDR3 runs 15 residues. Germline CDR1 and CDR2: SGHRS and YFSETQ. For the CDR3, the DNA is TGCGCCAGCAGCTTGGCTATAAATCCCTACAATGAGCAGTTCTTC. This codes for CASSLAINPYNEQFF.

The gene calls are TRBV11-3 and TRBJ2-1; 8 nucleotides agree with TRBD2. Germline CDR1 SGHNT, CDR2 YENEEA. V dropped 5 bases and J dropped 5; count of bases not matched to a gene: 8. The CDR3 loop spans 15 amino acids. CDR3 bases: TGTGCCAGCAGCCCTGGGAGCGGGAGAAACAATGAGCAGTTCTTC. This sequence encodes CASSPGSGRNNEQFF.

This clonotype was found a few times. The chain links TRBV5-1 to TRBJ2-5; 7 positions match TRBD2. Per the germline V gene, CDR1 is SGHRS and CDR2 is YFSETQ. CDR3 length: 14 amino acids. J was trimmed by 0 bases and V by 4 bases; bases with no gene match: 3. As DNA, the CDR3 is TGCGCCAGCAGCATTACTAGCGACCAAGAGACCCAGTACTTC. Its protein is CASSITSDQETQYF.

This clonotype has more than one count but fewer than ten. CDR3 residues: CASRFRGSYNDEQFF. In DNA, the CDR3 is TGTGCCAGCCGGTTTAGGGGCTCCTACAATGATGAGCAGTTCTTC. The chain employs TRBV6-1 and TRBJ2-1; possible D gene TRBD1, 5 bases. V lost 8 bases and J 8 bases, leaving 22 bases between the germline ends. Germline CDR1 is MNHNS and CDR2 is SASEGT. The CDR3 covers 15 residues.

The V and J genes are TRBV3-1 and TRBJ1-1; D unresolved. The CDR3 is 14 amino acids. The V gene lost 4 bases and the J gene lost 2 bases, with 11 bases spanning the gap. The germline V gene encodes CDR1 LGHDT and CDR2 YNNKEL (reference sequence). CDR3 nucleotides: TGTGCCAGCAGCCGGAAAACAGTTAACACTGAAGCTTTCTTT. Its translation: CASSRKTVNTEAFF.

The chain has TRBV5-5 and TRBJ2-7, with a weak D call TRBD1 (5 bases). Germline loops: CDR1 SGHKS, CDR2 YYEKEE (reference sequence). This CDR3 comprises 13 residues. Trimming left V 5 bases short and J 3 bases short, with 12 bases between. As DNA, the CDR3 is TGTGCCAGCAGTCCCCTCGACAGCTACGAGCAGTACTTC. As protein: CASSPLDSYEQYF.

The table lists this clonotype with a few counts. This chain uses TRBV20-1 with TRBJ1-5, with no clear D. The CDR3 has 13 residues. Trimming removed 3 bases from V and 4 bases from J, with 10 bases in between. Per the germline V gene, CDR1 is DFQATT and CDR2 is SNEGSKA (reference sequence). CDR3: CSASGQRNQPQHF. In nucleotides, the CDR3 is TGCAGTGCTAGTGGGCAGAGGAATCAGCCCCAGCATTTT.

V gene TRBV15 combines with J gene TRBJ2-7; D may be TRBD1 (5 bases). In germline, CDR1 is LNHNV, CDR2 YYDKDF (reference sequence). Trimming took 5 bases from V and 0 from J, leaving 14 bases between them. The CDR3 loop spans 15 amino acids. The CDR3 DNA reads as TGTGCCACCAGCTCTCCGACGGACAACTCCTACGAGCAGTACTTC. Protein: CATSSPTDNSYEQYF. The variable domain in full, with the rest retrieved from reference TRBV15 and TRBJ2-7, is DAMVIQNPRYQVTQFGKPVTLSCSQTLNHNVMYWYQQKSSQAPKLLFHYYDKDFNNEADTPDNFQSRRPNTSFCFLDIRSPGLGDTAMYLCATSSPTDNSYEQYFGPGTRLTVT.

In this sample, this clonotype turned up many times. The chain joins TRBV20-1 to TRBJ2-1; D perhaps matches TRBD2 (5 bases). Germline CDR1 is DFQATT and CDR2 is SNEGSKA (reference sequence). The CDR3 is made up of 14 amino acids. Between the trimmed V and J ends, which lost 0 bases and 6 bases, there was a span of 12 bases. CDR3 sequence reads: CSARDLLLANEQFF. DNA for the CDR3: TGCAGTGCTAGAGATCTATTGCTAGCCAATGAGCAGTTCTTC.

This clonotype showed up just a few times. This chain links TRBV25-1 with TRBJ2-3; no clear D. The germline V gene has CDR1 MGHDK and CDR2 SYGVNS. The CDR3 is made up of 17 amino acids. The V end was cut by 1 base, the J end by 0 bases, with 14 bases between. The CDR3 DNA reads TGTGCCAGCAGTGAATTGACCCGCCAGGCTAGCACAGATACGCAGTATTTT. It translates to CASSELTRQASTDTQYF.

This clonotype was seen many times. The DNA of the CDR3 is TGCAGCGTTGGGCAGGGAAACAATCAGCCCCAGCATTTT. It specifies CSVGQGNNQPQHF. The rearrangement uses TRBV29-1 and TRBJ1-5; maybe TRBD1 (5 bases). This CDR3 region has 13 residues. V lost 4 bases and J lost 3, with 10 bases in between. CDR1 SQVTM and CDR2 ANQGSEA come from the germline V gene.

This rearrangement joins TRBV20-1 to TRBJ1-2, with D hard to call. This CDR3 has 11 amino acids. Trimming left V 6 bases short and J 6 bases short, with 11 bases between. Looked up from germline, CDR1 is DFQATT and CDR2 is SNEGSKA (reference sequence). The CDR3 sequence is CSAPVRDGYTF. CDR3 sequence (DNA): TGCAGTGCCCCGGTACGAGATGGCTACACCTTC.

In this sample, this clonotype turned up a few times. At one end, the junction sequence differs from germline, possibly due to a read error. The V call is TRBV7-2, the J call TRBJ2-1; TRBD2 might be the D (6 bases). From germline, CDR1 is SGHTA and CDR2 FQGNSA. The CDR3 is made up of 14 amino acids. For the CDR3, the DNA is TGTGCCAGCAGATTAGCTATGGGAGGCTCTGAGCAGTTCTTC. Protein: CASRLAMGGSEQFF.

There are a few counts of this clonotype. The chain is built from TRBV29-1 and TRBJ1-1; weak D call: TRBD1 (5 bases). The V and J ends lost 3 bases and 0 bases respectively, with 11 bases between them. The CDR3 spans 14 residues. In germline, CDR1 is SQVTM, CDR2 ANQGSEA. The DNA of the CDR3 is TGCAGCGTTGATTGGGGACTTTTGAACACTGAAGCTTTCTTT. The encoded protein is CSVDWGLLNTEAFF.

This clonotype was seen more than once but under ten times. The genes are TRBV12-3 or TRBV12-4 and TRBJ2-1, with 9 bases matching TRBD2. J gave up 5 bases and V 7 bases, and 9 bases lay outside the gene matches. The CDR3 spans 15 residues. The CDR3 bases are TGTGCCAGCACCGGGGGGACTAGCAACAACAATGAGCAGTTCTTC. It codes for CASTGGTSNNNEQFF.

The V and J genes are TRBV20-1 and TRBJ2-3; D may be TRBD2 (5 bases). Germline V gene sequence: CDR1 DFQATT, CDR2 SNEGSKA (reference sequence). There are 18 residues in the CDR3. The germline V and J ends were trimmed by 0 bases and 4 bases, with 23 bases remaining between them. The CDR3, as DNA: TGCAGTGCTAGAGATCAGCGGTTTAACGTACCTCCGGCAGATACGCAGTATTTT. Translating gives CSARDQRFNVPPADTQYF.

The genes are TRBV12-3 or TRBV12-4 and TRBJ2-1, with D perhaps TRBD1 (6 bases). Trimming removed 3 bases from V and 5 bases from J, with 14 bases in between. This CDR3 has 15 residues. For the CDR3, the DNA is TGTGCCAGCAGTTTTCCCCTGGGACACAACAATGAGCAGTTCTTC. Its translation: CASSFPLGHNNEQFF.